Reported below is one TCR beta chain. Germline lookup yields CDR1 MDHEN and CDR2 SYDVKM. The CDR3 runs to 16 residues. J gave up 0 bases and V 4 bases, and 8 bases lay outside the gene matches. The source of the sample is a study of Ad26.COV2.S vaccination and SARS-CoV-2 variants. Repertoires were generated with immunoSEQ multiplex PCR, while TCRdb's copy carries only in-frame clones and drops some. The sample holds 440,000 or so clones, around 91% seen once. Treatment denoted: 19 received Ad26.COV2.S at low or high dose, single or two shots; roughly five received placebo; per-sample allocation not given. All samples were drawn on day 63, counting from the first vaccine or placebo injection. An Ad26 vector expressing Wuhan-strain SARS-CoV-2 spike served as the vaccine.

The J gene is TRBJ2-5, the V gene TRBV28, with TRBD1 matching over 7 bases. The source material was peripheral blood, sampled in a trial of Ad26.COV2.S vaccine versus placebo. The sequence was collected from a person between 18 and 65 years old who received the Ad26.COV2.S COVID-19 vaccine or a placebo. The CDR3: CASSSRGLGNQETQYF. The CDR3, as DNA: TGTGCCAGCAGTTCTAGGGGGCTCGGTAACCAAGAGACCCAGTACTTC.